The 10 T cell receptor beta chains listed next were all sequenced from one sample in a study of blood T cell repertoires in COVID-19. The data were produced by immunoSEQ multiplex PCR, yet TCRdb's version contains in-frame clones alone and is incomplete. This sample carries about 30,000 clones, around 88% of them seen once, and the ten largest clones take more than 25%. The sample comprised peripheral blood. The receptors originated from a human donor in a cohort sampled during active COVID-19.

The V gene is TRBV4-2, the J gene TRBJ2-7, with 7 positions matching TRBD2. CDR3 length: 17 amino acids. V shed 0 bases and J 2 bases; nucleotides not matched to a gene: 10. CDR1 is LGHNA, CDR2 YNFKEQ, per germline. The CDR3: CASSQDLGAGPPYEQYF. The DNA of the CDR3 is TGTGCCAGCAGCCAAGATCTAGGAGCGGGGCCCCCCTACGAGCAGTACTTC.

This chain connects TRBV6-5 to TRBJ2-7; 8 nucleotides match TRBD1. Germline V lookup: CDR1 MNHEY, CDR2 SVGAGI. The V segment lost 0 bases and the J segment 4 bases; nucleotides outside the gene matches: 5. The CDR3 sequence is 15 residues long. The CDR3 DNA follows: TGTGCCAGCAGTTACTCCCCAGGGGGCGGGTACGAGCAGTACTTC. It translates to CASSYSPGGGYEQYF.

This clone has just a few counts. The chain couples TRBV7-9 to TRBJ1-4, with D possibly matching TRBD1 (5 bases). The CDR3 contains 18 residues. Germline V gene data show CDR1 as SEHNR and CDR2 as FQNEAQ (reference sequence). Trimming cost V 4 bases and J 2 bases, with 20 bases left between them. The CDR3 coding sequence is TGTGCCAGCAGCTCCGGTATAAGTTTTGGGGCCACTAATGAAAAACTGTTTTTT. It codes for CASSSGISFGATNEKLFF.

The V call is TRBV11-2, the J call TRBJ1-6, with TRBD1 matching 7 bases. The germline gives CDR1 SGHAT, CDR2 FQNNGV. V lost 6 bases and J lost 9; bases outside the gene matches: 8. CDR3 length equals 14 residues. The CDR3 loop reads CASSRQGRVSPLHF. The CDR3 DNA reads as TGTGCCAGCAGTCGACAGGGTCGTGTTTCACCCCTCCACTTT.

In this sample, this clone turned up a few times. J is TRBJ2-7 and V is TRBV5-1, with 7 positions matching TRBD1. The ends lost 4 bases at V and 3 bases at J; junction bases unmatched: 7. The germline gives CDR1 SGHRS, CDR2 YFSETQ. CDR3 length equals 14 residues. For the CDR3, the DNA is TGCGCCAGCAGCCGCGGACAGGTCGGCTACGAGCAGTACTTC. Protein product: CASSRGQVGYEQYF.

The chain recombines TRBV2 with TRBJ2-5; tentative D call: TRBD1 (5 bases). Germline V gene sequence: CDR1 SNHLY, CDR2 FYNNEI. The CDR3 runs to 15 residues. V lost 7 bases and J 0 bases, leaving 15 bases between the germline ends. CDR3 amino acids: CASTDPRQNQETQYF. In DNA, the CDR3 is TGTGCCAGCACGGATCCCAGACAGAACCAAGAGACCCAGTACTTC.

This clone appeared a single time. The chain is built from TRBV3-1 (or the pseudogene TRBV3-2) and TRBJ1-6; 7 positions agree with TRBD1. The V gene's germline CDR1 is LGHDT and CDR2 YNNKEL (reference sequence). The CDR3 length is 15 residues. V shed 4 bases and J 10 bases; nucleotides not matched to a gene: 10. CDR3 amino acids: CASSRETGSGSPLHF. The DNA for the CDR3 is TGTGCCAGCAGCCGAGAGACAGGGTCAGGCTCACCCCTCCACTTT.

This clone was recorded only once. In DNA form, the CDR3 reads TGTGCCAGCGCCAGCGGGGGCCCCTACGAGCAGTACTTC. This translates into CASASGGPYEQYF. The V and J genes are TRBV2 and TRBJ2-7, with 8 nucleotides matching TRBD2. Germline CDR1 is SNHLY and CDR2 is FYNNEI. The V and J ends lost 8 bases and 2 bases, in that order; junction bases with no gene match: 5. The CDR3 has 13 amino acids.

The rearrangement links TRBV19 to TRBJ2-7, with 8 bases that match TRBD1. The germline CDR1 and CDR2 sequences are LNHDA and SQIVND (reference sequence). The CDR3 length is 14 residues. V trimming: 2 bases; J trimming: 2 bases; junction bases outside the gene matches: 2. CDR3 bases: TGTGCCAGTAGTATAAGACAGGGGCCCTACGAGCAGTACTTC. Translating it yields CASSIRQGPYEQYF.

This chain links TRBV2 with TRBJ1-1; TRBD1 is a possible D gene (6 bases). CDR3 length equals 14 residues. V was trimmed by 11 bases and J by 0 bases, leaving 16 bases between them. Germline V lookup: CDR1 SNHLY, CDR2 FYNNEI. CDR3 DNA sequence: TGTGCCGTACAGGGACCACCAATGAACACTGAAGCTTTCTTT. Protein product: CAVQGPPMNTEAFF.